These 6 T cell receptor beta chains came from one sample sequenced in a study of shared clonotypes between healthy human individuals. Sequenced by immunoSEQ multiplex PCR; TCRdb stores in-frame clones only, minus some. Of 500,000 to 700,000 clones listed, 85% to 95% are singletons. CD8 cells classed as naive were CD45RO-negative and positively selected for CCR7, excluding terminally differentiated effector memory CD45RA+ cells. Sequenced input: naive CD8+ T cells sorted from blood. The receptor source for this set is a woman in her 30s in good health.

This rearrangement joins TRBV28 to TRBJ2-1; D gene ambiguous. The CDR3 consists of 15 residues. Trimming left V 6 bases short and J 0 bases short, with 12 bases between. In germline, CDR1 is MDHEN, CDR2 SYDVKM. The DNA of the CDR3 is TGTGCCAGCAGCAGGACCACAAGCTCCTACAATGAGCAGTTCTTC. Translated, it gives CASSRTTSSYNEQFF.

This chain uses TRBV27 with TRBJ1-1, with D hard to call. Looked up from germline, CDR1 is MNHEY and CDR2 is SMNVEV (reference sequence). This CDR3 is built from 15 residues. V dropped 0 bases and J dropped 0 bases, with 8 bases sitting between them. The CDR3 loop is CASSLSENLNTEAFF. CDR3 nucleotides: TGTGCCAGCAGTTTATCGGAGAATTTGAACACTGAAGCTTTCTTT.

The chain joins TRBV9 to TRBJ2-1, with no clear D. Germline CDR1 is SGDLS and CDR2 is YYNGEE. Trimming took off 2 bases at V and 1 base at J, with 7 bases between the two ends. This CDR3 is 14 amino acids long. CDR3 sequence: CASSVSGSYNEQFF. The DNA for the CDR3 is TGTGCCAGCAGCGTCTCCGGGTCCTACAATGAGCAGTTCTTC. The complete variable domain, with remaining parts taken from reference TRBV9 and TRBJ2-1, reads DSGVTQTPKHLITATGQRVTLRCSPRSGDLSVYWYQQSLDQGLQFLIQYYNGEERAKGNILERFSAQQFPDLHSELNLSSLELGDSALYFCASSVSGSYNEQFFGPGTRLTVL.

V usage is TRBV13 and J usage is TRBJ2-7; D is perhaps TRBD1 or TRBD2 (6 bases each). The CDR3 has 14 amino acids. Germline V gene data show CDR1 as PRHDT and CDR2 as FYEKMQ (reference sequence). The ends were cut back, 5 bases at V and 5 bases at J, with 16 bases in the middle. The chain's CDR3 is CASSQRVRGHEQYF. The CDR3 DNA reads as TGTGCCAGCAGCCAGCGGGTCAGGGGTCACGAGCAGTACTTC.

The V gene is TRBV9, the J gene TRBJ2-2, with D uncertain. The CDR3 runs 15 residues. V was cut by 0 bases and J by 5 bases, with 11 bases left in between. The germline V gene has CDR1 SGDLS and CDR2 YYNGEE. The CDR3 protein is CASSVEGLGTGELFF. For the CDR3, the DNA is TGTGCCAGCAGCGTAGAGGGCCTGGGGACCGGGGAGCTGTTTTTT.

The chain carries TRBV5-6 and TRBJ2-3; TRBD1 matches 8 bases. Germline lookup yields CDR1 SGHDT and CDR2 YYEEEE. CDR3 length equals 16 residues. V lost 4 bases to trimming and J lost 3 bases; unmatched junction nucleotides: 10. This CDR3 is CASSPEAGGGTDTQYF. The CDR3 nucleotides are TGTGCCAGCAGCCCGGAGGCAGGGGGCGGGACAGATACGCAGTATTTT. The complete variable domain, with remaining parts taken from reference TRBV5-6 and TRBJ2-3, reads DAGVTQSPTHLIKTRGQQVTLRCSPKSGHDTVSWYQQALGQGPQFIFQYYEEEERQRGNFPDRFSGHQFPNYSSELNVNALLLGDSALYLCASSPEAGGGTDTQYFGPGTRLTVL.